The entry that follows covers one TCR beta chain sequence. The data stem from a study of cytomegalovirus exposure and HLA in healthy donors. In the PCR, 60 Vbeta and 13 Jbeta primers were used. Assay: immunoSEQ multiplex PCR; the TCRdb copy retains only in-frame clones and omits some. The data hold 70,000 to 95,000 clones, with 60% to 85% observed a single time. The sample comprised PBMCs. This sequence was found in a man aged 30-40 years in good health and CMV-seropositive.

CDR3 bases: TGTGCCAGCAGCTTAGTCACCGGGACACGATACAATGAGCAGTTCTTC. This sequence encodes CASSLVTGTRYNEQFF. V and J are TRBV11-3 and TRBJ2-1, with TRBD1 as a possible D gene (6 bases). This CDR3 comprises 16 residues. Germline V gene data show CDR1 as SGHNT and CDR2 as YENEEA. V was trimmed by 1 base and J by 4 bases, leaving 14 bases between them. The full variable domain, its missing parts supplied by reference TRBV11-3 and TRBJ2-1, is EAGVVQSPRYKIIEKKQPVAFWCNPISGHNTLYWYLQNLGQGPELLIRYENEEAVDDSQLPKDRFSAERLKGVDSTLKIQPAELGDSAVYLCASSLVTGTRYNEQFFGPGTRLTVL.